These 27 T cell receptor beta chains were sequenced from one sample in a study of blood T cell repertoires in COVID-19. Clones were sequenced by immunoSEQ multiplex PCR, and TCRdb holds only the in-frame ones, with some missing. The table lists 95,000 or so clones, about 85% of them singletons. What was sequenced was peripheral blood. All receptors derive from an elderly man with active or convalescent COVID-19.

CDR3 sequence: CASTTGGRGWETQYF. The CDR3 nucleotides read TGTGCCAGCACAACAGGGGGCAGAGGATGGGAGACCCAGTACTTC. The rearrangement uses TRBV6-6 and TRBJ2-5; 9 bases agree with TRBD1. Germline CDR1 reads MNHNY; CDR2 reads SVGAGI (reference sequence). The V segment lost 7 bases and the J segment 5 bases; nucleotides outside the gene matches: 11. This CDR3 is built from 15 residues.

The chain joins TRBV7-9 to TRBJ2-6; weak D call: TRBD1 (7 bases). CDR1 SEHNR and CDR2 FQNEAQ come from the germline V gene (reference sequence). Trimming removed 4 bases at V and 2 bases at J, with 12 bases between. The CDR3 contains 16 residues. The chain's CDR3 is CASSYARGAGANVLTF. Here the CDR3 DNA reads TGTGCCAGCAGCTATGCCAGGGGGGCTGGGGCCAACGTCCTGACTTTC.

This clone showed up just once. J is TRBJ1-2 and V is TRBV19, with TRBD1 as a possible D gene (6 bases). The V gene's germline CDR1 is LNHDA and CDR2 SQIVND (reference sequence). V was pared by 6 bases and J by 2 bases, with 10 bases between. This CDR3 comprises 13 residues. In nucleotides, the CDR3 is TGTGCCAGTAGCCAGGGGCAGAACTATGGCTACACCTTC. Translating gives CASSQGQNYGYTF.

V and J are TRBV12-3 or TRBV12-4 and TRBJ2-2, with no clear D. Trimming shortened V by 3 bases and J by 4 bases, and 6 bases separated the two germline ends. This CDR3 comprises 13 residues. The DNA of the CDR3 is TGTGCCAGCAGTTTTTTAGTCACCGGGGAGCTGTTTTTT. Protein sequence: CASSFLVTGELFF.

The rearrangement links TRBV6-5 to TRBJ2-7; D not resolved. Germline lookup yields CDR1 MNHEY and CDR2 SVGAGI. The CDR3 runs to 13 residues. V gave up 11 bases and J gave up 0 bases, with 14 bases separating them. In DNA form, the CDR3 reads TGTGCCTCCCGAATGGTGAGCTCCTACGAGCAGTACTTC. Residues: CASRMVSSYEQYF.

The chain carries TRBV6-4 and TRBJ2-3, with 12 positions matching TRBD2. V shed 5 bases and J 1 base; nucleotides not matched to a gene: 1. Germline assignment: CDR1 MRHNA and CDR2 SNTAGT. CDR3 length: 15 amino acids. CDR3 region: CASSRLAGGTDTQYF. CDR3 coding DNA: TGTGCCAGCAGTAGACTAGCGGGGGGCACAGATACGCAGTATTTT.

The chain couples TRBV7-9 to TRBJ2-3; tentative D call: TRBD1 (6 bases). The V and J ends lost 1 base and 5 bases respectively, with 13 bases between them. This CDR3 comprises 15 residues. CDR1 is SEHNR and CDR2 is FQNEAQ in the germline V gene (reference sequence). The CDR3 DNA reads TGTGCCAGCAGCTTAGGGGGCCTAGGGGGAGATACGCAGTATTTT. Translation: CASSLGGLGGDTQYF. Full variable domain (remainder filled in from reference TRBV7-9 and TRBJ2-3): DTGVSQNPRHKITKRGQNVTFRCDPISEHNRLYWYRQTLGQGPEFLTYFQNEAQLEKSRLLSDRFSAERPKGSFSTLEIQRTEQGDSAMYLCASSLGGLGGDTQYFGPGTRLTVL.

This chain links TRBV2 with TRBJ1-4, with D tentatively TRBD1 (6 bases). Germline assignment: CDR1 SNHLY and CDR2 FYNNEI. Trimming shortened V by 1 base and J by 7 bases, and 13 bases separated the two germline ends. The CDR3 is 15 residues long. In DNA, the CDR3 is TGTGCCAGCAGTGAAGAGGGGGGGGCCGTTGAAAAACTGTTTTTT. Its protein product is CASSEEGGAVEKLFF.

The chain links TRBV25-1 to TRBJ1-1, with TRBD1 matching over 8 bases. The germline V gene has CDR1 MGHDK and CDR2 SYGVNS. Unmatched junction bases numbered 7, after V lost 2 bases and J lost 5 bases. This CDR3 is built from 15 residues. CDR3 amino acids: CASSELGQGGTEAFF. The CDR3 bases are TGTGCCAGCAGTGAACTCGGACAGGGCGGTACTGAAGCTTTCTTT.

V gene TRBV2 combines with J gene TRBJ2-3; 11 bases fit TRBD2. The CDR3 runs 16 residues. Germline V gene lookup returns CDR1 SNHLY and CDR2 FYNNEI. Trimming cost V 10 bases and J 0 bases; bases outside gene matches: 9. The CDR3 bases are TGTGCCACAAAAGGGGGACTAGCGGATAGCACAGATACGCAGTATTTT. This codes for CATKGGLADSTDTQYF.

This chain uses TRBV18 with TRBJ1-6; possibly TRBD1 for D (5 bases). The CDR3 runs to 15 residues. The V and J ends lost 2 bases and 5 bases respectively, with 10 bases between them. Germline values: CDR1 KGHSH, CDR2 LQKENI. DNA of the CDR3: TGTGCCAGCTCACCAGGGGCTGCGGATAATTCACCCCTCCACTTT. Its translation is CASSPGAADNSPLHF.

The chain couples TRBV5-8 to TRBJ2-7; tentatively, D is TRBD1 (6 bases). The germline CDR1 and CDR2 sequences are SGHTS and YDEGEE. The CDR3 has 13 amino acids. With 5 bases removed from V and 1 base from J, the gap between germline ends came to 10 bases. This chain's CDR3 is CASRQTGSYEQYF. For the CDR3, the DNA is TGTGCCAGCAGGCAAACAGGGTCCTACGAGCAGTACTTC. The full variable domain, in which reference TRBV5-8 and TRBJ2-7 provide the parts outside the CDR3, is EAGVTQSPTHLIKTRGQQATLRCSPISGHTSVYWYQQALGLGLQFLLWYDEGEERNRGNFPPRFSGRQFPNYSSELNVNALELEDSALYLCASRQTGSYEQYFGPGTRLTVT.

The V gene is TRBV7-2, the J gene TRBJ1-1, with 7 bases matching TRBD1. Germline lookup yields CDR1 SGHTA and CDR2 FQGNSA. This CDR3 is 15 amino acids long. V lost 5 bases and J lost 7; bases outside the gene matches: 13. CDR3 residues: CASSPRTGAPNEAFF. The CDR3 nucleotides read TGTGCCAGCAGCCCAAGAACAGGGGCCCCTAATGAAGCTTTCTTT. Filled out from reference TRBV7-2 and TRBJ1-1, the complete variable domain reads GAGVSQSPSNKVTEKGKDVELRCDPISGHTALYWYRQSLGQGLEFLIYFQGNSAPDKSGLPSDRFSAERTGGSVSTLTIQRTQQEDSAVYLCASSPRTGAPNEAFFGQGTRLTVV.

CDR3 loop: CASHQGWGPYGYTF. The CDR3 coding sequence is TGCGCCAGCCACCAGGGATGGGGGCCTTATGGCTACACCTTC. The chain recombines TRBV5-1 with TRBJ1-2; D might be TRBD1 (6 bases). Looked up from germline, CDR1 is SGHRS and CDR2 is YFSETQ. V lost 7 bases, J lost 5 bases, and 18 bases lay in between. There are 14 residues in the CDR3.

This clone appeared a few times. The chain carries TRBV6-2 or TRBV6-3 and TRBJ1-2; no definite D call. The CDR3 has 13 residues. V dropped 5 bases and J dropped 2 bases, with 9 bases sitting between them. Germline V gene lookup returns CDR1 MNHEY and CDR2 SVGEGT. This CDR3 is CASSTTDNYGYTF. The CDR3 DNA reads TGTGCCAGCAGTACCACAGACAACTATGGCTACACCTTC.

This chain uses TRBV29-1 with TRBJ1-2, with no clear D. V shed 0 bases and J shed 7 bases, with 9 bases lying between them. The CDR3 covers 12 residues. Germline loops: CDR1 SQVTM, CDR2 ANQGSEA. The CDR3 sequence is CSVEEFSGGYTF. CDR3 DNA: TGCAGCGTTGAAGAATTTAGCGGTGGCTACACCTTC.

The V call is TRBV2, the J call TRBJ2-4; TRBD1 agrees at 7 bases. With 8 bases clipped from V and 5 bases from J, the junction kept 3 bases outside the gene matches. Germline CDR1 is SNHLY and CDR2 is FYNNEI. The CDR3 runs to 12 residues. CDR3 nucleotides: TGTGCCAGCCGACAGGGAGAAAACATTCAGTACTTC. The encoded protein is CASRQGENIQYF.

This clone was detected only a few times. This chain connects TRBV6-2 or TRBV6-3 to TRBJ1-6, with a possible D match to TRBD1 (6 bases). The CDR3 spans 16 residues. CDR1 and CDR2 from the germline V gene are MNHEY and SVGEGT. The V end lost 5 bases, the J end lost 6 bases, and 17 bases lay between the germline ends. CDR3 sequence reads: CASSTRARGSNSPLHF. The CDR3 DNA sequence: TGTGCCAGCAGTACTCGGGCCAGGGGTAGTAATTCACCCCTCCACTTT.

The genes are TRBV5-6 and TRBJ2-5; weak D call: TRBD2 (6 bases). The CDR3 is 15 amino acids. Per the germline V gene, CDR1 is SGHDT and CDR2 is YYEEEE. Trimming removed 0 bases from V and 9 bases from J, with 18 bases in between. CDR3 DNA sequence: TGTGCCAGCAGCTTGGGCGGGGACCCGGGCTGGGCCCAGTACTTC. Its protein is CASSLGGDPGWAQYF. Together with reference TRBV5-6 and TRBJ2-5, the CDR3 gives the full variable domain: DAGVTQSPTHLIKTRGQQVTLRCSPKSGHDTVSWYQQALGQGPQFIFQYYEEEERQRGNFPDRFSGHQFPNYSSELNVNALLLGDSALYLCASSLGGDPGWAQYFGPGTRLLVL.

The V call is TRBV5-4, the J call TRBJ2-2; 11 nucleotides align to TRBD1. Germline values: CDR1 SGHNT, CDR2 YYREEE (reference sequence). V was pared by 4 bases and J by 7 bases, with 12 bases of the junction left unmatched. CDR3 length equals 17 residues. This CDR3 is CASSPGGGQGARGELFF. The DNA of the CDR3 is TGTGCCAGCAGCCCCGGGGGAGGACAGGGGGCGCGCGGGGAGCTGTTTTTT.

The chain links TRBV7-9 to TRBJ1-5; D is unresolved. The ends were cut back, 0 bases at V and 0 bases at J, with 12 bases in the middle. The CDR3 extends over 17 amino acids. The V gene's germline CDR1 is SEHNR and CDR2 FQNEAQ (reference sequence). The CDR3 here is CASSLALQADSNQPQHF. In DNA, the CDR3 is TGTGCCAGCAGCTTAGCGCTTCAGGCTGATAGCAATCAGCCCCAGCATTTT.

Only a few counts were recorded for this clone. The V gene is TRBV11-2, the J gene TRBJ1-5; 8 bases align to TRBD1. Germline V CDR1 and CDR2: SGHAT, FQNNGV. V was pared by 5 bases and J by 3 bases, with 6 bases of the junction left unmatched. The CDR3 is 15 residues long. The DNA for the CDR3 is TGTGCCAGCAGCCCCACAGGGGGGTTCAATCAGCCCCAGCATTTT. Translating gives CASSPTGGFNQPQHF.

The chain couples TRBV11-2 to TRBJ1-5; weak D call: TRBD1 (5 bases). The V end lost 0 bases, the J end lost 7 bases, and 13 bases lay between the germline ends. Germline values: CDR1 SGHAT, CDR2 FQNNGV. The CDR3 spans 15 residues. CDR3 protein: CASSLDSGVGQPQHF. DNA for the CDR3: TGTGCCAGCAGCTTAGATTCGGGGGTAGGCCAGCCCCAGCATTTT.

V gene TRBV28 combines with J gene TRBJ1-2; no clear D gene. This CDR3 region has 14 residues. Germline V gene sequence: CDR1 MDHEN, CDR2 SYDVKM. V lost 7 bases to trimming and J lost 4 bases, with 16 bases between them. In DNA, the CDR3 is TGTGCCAGCACCCTCACCCGGGGAGCCTATGGCTACACCTTC. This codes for CASTLTRGAYGYTF.

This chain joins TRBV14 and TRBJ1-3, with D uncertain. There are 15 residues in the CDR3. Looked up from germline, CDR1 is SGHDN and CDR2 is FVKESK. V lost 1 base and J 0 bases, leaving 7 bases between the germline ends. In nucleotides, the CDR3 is TGTGCCAGCAGCCAAGTGGGGAGCTCTGGAAACACCATATATTTT. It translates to CASSQVGSSGNTIYF.

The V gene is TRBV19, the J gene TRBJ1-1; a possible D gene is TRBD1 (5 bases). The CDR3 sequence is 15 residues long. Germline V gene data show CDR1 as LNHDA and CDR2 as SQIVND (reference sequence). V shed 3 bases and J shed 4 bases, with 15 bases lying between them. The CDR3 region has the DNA TGTGCCAGTAGTATGGTTGCGGGGGATCGCACTGAAGCTTTCTTT. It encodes CASSMVAGDRTEAFF.

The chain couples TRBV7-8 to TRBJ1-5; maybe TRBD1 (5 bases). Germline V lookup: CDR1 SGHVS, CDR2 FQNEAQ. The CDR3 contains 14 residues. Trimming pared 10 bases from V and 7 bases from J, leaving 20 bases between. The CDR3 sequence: CATNGGGAGQPQHF. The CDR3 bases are TGTGCCACTAACGGGGGAGGGGCCGGCCAGCCCCAGCATTTT. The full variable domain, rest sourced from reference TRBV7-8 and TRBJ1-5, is GAGVSQSPRYKVAKRGQDVALRCDPISGHVSLFWYQQALGQGPEFLTYFQNEAQLDKSGLPSDRFFAERPEGSVSTLKIQRTQQEDSAVYLCATNGGGAGQPQHFGDGTRLSIL.